These T cell receptor beta chains were read from a single sample in a study of neoadjuvant anti-PD-1 for oral cavity cancer. Clones were sequenced by immunoSEQ multiplex PCR, and TCRdb holds only the in-frame ones, with some missing. The sample lists roughly 24,000 clones; about 25% were seen once. The sample was tumor tissue, taken after nivolumab (anti-PD-1) treatment. The origin of the receptors is a person aged 35-79 years with oral cavity squamous cell carcinoma. Both conserved end residues are part of each CDR3. D genes are given only for firm matches. A row's size may be missing; if present it is once, few, many or a size class.

v_call: TRBV2; clone_size: medium-sized; j_call: TRBJ2-2; d_call: TRBD1; cdr3_aa: CASRRPGQTDGELFF; cdr3_nt: TGTGCCAGCAGAAGGCCGGGACAGACAGACGGGGAGCTGTTTTTT
v_call: TRBV2; clone_size: -; j_call: TRBJ2-7; d_call: TRBD2; cdr3_aa: CASNGGVGEQYF; cdr3_nt: TGTGCCAGCAATGGGGGGGTTGGCGAGCAGTACTTC
v_call: TRBV6-6; clone_size: many; j_call: TRBJ1-1; d_call: -; cdr3_aa: CASSGFTEAFF; cdr3_nt: TGTGCCAGCTCAGGGTTCACTGAAGCTTTCTTT
v_call: TRBV7-9; clone_size: few; j_call: TRBJ1-6; d_call: -; cdr3_aa: CASSPGNSLGSPLHF; cdr3_nt: TGTGCCAGCAGCCCAGGGAACTCACTGGGTTCACCCCTCCACTTT
v_call: TRBV5-1; clone_size: -; j_call: TRBJ1-5; d_call: TRBD1; cdr3_aa: CASSLTGGTNQPQHF; cdr3_nt: TGCGCCAGCAGCTTGACAGGGGGGACAAATCAGCCCCAGCATTTT
v_call: TRBV19; clone_size: -; j_call: TRBJ1-4; d_call: -; cdr3_aa: CASSIGRLRELFF; cdr3_nt: TGTGCCAGTAGTATCGGCAGACTGAGGGAACTGTTTTTT
v_call: TRBV2; clone_size: -; j_call: TRBJ1-2; d_call: TRBD1; cdr3_aa: CASSEKGQGMSIAGYTF; cdr3_nt: TGTGCCAGCAGTGAAAAGGGACAGGGGATGTCGATTGCTGGCTACACCTTC
v_call: TRBV19; clone_size: -; j_call: TRBJ1-5; d_call: TRBD1; cdr3_aa: CASTTGGAYNQPQHF; cdr3_nt: TGTGCCAGTACAACAGGGGGCGCTTACAATCAGCCCCAGCATTTT
v_call: TRBV10-3; clone_size: -; j_call: TRBJ2-7; d_call: TRBD1; cdr3_aa: CAISEGDSWEQYF; cdr3_nt: TGTGCCATCAGTGAGGGGGACAGTTGGGAGCAGTACTTC
v_call: TRBV19; clone_size: few; j_call: TRBJ1-2; d_call: TRBD1; cdr3_aa: CASAPQGAYLGGYTF; cdr3_nt: TGTGCCAGTGCGCCCCAGGGGGCCTACCTTGGGGGCTACACCTTC
v_call: TRBV6-5; clone_size: -; j_call: TRBJ1-1; d_call: -; cdr3_aa: CASSYSGHRLNTEAFF; cdr3_nt: TGTGCCAGCAGTTACTCGGGGCACAGACTTAACACTGAAGCTTTCTTT
v_call: TRBV6-1; clone_size: few; j_call: TRBJ2-1; d_call: -; cdr3_aa: CASSGGAGGYNEQFF; cdr3_nt: TGTGCCAGCAGTGGGGGGGCGGGCGGTTACAATGAGCAGTTCTTC
v_call: TRBV27; clone_size: -; j_call: TRBJ2-6; d_call: -; cdr3_aa: CASSLAGRGFSGANVLTF; cdr3_nt: TGTGCCAGCAGTTTGGCGGGGAGAGGCTTCTCTGGGGCCAACGTCCTGACTTTC
v_call: TRBV6-5; clone_size: -; j_call: TRBJ1-1; d_call: TRBD1; cdr3_aa: CASSFQDRGTEAFF; cdr3_nt: TGTGCCAGCAGTTTCCAGGACAGGGGCACTGAAGCTTTCTTT
v_call: TRBV11-2; clone_size: -; j_call: TRBJ2-2; d_call: -; cdr3_aa: CASSWSDLSTGELFF; cdr3_nt: TGTGCCAGCAGCTGGAGCGACCTTAGCACCGGGGAGCTGTTTTTT
v_call: TRBV7-2; clone_size: few; j_call: TRBJ2-7; d_call: TRBD1; cdr3_aa: CASSLTGQGFYEQYF; cdr3_nt: TGTGCCAGCAGCTTAACGGGACAGGGGTTTTACGAGCAGTACTTC
v_call: TRBV29-1; clone_size: few; j_call: TRBJ2-7; d_call: -; cdr3_aa: CSVSRRPYEQYF; cdr3_nt: TGCAGCGTGTCCCGCCGCCCCTACGAGCAGTACTTC
v_call: TRBV14; clone_size: -; j_call: TRBJ2-5; d_call: -; cdr3_aa: CASSQAPKETQYF; cdr3_nt: TGTGCCAGCAGCCAGGCACCGAAAGAGACCCAGTACTTC
v_call: TRBV5-6; clone_size: -; j_call: TRBJ1-1; d_call: -; cdr3_aa: CASSFGVQNTEAFF; cdr3_nt: TGTGCCAGCAGCTTCGGGGTTCAGAACACTGAAGCTTTCTTT
v_call: TRBV11-2; clone_size: -; j_call: TRBJ2-3; d_call: -; cdr3_aa: CASSQRTDTQYF; cdr3_nt: TGTGCCAGCAGCCAACGCACAGATACGCAGTATTTT
v_call: TRBV9; clone_size: -; j_call: TRBJ2-5; d_call: TRBD1; cdr3_aa: CASSRDRGQETQYF; cdr3_nt: TGTGCCAGCAGCAGAGACAGGGGCCAAGAGACCCAGTACTTC
v_call: TRBV9; clone_size: -; j_call: TRBJ2-7; d_call: -; cdr3_aa: CASSVEPLAPYEQYF; cdr3_nt: TGTGCCAGCAGCGTAGAACCCCTCGCGCCGTACGAGCAGTACTTC
v_call: TRBV11-2; clone_size: -; j_call: TRBJ2-3; d_call: TRBD1; cdr3_aa: CASSLRDRGNTSTDTQYF; cdr3_nt: TGTGCCAGCAGCTTACGGGACAGGGGAAATACTAGCACAGATACGCAGTATTTT
v_call: TRBV9; clone_size: once; j_call: TRBJ2-5; d_call: TRBD1; cdr3_aa: CASGTGGAEETQYF; cdr3_nt: TGTGCCAGTGGGACAGGGGGCGCAGAAGAGACCCAGTACTTC
v_call: TRBV6-5; clone_size: -; j_call: TRBJ2-3; d_call: -; cdr3_aa: CASSLTSTDTQYF; cdr3_nt: TGTGCCAGCAGTTTGACTAGCACAGATACGCAGTATTTT
v_call: TRBV11-2; clone_size: -; j_call: TRBJ1-1; d_call: -; cdr3_aa: CASSFYRVTEAFF; cdr3_nt: TGTGCCAGCAGCTTTTACAGGGTCACTGAAGCTTTCTTT
v_call: TRBV9; clone_size: few; j_call: TRBJ2-7; d_call: TRBD2; cdr3_aa: CASSFGLAGYEQYF; cdr3_nt: TGTGCCAGCAGCTTCGGACTAGCGGGCTACGAGCAGTACTTC
v_call: TRBV27; clone_size: -; j_call: TRBJ1-6; d_call: TRBD1; cdr3_aa: CASSSGQGAFSPLHF; cdr3_nt: TGTGCCAGCAGTTCAGGACAGGGGGCTTTTTCACCCCTCCACTTT